Listed here are 10 T cell receptor beta chains from one sample, sequenced in a study of blood T cell repertoires in COVID-19. Data came from immunoSEQ multiplex PCR; TCRdb stores just in-frame clones and leaves some out. Of fewer than 250,000 clones in the sample, about 87% were seen once. Specimen: peripheral blood. All receptors come from a man aged 70 or older with acute or convalescent COVID-19.

With respect to this clone: The sample carries other DNA sequences with the same CDR3. The chain combines TRBV5-6 with TRBJ2-2; D remains unclear. Trimming took 0 bases from V and 1 from J, leaving 4 bases between them. CDR1 is SGHDT and CDR2 is YYEEEE in the germline V gene. CDR3 length equals 14 residues. DNA for the CDR3: TGTGCCAGCAGCTTGGATCGGAACACCGGGGAGCTGTTTTTT. This gives the protein CASSLDRNTGELFF.

The J gene is TRBJ2-7, the V gene TRBV24-1; 11 nucleotides match TRBD2. This CDR3 region has 15 residues. Germline CDR1 reads KGHDR; CDR2 reads SFDVKD. Trimming removed 2 bases from V and 4 bases from J; junction bases left unmatched: 3. The CDR3: CATSDSLAGGYEQYF. CDR3 DNA: TGTGCCACCAGTGATTCTCTAGCGGGGGGATACGAGCAGTACTTC.

The chain's CDR3 is CASSIKPLGGGLWNEQFF. The CDR3 DNA follows: TGTGCCAGTAGTATAAAACCCCTGGGGGGGGGACTGTGGAATGAGCAGTTCTTC. The J gene is TRBJ2-1, the V gene TRBV19; 7 nucleotides match TRBD2. The junction had 17 bases not matched to a gene; V was cut back by 2 bases and J by 7 bases. CDR1 is LNHDA, CDR2 SQIVND, per germline (reference sequence). This CDR3 comprises 18 residues.

This chain joins TRBV11-2 and TRBJ2-6, with D perhaps TRBD1 (5 bases). Per the germline V gene, CDR1 is SGHAT and CDR2 is FQNNGV. V dropped 5 bases and J dropped 0 bases, with 8 bases sitting between them. This CDR3 is 15 amino acids long. DNA of the CDR3: TGTGCCAGCAGCCACAGGAACTCTGGGGCCAACGTCCTGACTTTC. It is translated as CASSHRNSGANVLTF.

The chain combines TRBV9 with TRBJ1-5; no reliable D call. This CDR3 spans 16 amino acids. Trimming took 6 bases from V and 0 from J, leaving 16 bases between them. Germline assignment: CDR1 SGDLS and CDR2 YYNGEE. The CDR3 loop reads CASTLTRGYSNQPQHF. In DNA form, the CDR3 reads TGTGCCAGCACCCTCACCCGGGGATATAGCAATCAGCCCCAGCATTTT.

The chain employs TRBV5-4 and TRBJ2-7; 12 bases agree with TRBD2. The CDR3 contains 14 residues. Germline trimming cut 4 bases from V and 5 bases from J; bases unmatched to any gene: 4. The germline gives CDR1 SGHNT, CDR2 YYREEE (reference sequence). The CDR3 loop reads CASSLAGGYNEQYF. CDR3 nucleotides: TGTGCCAGCAGCCTAGCGGGAGGGTACAACGAGCAGTACTTC.

The rearrangement links TRBV30 to TRBJ2-1, with TRBD2 matching over 8 bases. Germline-derived CDR1 and CDR2 are GTSNPN and SVGIG (reference sequence). The CDR3 consists of 18 residues. V lost 1 base to trimming and J lost 5 bases; unmatched junction nucleotides: 16. The CDR3 coding sequence is TGTGCCTGGAGTGACCCACCCGCGGCGGGAGGTAGGGACAATGAGCAGTTCTTC. Amino acids: CAWSDPPAAGGRDNEQFF.

The V and J genes are TRBV6-5 and TRBJ1-2; D remains unclear. V was pared by 5 bases and J by 3 bases, with 16 bases between. CDR1 is MNHEY and CDR2 is SVGAGI in the germline V gene. The CDR3 runs 15 residues. The CDR3 reads CASSHPKGGHYGYTF. In DNA form, the CDR3 reads TGTGCCAGCAGTCACCCCAAAGGTGGGCACTATGGCTACACCTTC.

The rearrangement links TRBV30 to TRBJ2-2, with 9 positions matching TRBD1. V dropped 5 bases and J dropped 1; count of bases not matched to a gene: 11. CDR3 length equals 17 residues. From germline, CDR1 is GTSNPN and CDR2 SVGIG (reference sequence). The CDR3 region has the DNA TGTGCCTGGGTGCCCGGGGACAGGGCGATGAACACCGGGGAGCTGTTTTTT. This encodes CAWVPGDRAMNTGELFF.

The chain links TRBV20-1 to TRBJ2-1; 14 bases line up with TRBD2. This CDR3 comprises 15 residues. After removal of 3 bases from V and 10 bases from J, the junction contained 8 bases not matched to a gene. The germline V gene has CDR1 DFQATT and CDR2 SNEGSKA (reference sequence). CDR3 residues: CSASLTSGRGGEQFF. For the CDR3, the DNA is TGCAGTGCTAGTTTGACTAGCGGGAGGGGGGGAGAGCAGTTCTTC.